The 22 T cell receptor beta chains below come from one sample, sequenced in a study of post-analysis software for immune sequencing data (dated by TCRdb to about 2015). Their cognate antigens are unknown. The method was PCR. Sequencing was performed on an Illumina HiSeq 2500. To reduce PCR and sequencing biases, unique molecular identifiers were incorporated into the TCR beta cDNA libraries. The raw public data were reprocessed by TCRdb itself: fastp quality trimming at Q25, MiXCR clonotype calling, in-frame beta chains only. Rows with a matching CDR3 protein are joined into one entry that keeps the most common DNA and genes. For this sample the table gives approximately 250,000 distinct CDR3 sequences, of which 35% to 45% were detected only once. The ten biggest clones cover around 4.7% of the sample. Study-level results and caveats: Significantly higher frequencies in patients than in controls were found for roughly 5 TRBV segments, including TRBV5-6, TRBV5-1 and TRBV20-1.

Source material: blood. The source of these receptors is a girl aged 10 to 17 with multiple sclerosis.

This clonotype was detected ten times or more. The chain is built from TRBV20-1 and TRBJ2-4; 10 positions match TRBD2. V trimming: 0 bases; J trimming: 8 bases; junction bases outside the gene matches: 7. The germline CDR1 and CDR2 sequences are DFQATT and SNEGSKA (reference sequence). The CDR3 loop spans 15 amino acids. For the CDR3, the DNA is TGCAGTGCTAGAGATCCTAGCGGGAGAATGTACATTCAGTACTTC. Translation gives CSARDPSGRMYIQYF.

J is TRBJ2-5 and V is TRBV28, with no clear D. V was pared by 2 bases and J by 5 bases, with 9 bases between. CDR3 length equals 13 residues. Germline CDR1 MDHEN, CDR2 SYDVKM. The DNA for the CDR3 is TGTGCCAGCAGTTTAGCGCAGACGGAGACCCAGTACTTC. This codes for CASSLAQTETQYF.

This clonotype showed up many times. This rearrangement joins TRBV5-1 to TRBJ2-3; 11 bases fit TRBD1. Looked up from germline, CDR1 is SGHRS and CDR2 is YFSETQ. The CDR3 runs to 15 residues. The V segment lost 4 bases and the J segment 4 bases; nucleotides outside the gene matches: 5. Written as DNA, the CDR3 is TGCGCCAGCAGCCCGGACAGGGGGCGTCCAGATACGCAGTATTTT. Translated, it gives CASSPDRGRPDTQYF.

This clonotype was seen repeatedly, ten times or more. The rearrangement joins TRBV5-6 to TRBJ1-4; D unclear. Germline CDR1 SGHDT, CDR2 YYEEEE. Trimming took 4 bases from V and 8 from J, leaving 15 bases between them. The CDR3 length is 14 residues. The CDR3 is CASSAVRDYEKLFF. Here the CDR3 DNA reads TGTGCCAGCAGCGCGGTCAGAGACTACGAAAAACTGTTTTTT.

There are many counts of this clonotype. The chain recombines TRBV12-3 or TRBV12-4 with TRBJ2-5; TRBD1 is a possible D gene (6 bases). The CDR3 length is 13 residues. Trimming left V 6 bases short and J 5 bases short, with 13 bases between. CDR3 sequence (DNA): TGTGCCAGCAGCCTGACAGGAACGGAGACCCAGTACTTC. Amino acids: CASSLTGTETQYF.

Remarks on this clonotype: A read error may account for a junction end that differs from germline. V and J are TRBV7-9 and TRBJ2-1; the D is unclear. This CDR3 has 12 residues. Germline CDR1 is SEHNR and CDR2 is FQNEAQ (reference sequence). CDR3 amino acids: CTSSFESPIQFF. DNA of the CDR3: TGTACCAGCAGCTTTGAATCCCCCATCCAGTTCTTC.

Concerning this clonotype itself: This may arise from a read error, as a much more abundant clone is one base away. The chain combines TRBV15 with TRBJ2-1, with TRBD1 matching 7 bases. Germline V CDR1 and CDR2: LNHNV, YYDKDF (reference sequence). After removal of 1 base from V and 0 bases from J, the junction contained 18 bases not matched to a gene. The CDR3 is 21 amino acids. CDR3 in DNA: TGTGCCACCAGCAGAGGACAGGGACGCGGGCTAGTGGGGCTCTCCTACAATGAGCAGTTCTTC. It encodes CATSRGQGRGLVGLSYNEQFF.

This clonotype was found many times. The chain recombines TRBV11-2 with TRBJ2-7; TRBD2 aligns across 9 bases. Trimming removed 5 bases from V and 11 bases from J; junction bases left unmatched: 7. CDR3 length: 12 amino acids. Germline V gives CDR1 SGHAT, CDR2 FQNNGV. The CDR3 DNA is TGTGCCAGCAGCCATAATAGCGGGGGAAAGTACTTC. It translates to CASSHNSGGKYF.

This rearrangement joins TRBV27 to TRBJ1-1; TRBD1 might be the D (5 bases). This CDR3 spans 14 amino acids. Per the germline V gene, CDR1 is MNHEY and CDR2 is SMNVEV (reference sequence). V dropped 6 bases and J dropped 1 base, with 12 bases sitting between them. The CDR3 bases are TGTGCCAGCAGACTGGGACCGGCGAACACTGAAGCTTTCTTT. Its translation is CASRLGPANTEAFF.

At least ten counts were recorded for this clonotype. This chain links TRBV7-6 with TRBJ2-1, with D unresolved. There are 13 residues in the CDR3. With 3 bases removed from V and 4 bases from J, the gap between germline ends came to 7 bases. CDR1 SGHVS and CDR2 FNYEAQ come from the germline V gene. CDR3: CASSFGRYNEQFF. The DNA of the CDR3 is TGTGCCAGCAGCTTCGGCCGTTACAATGAGCAGTTCTTC. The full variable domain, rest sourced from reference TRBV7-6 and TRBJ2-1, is GAGVSQSPRYKVTKRGQDVALRCDPISGHVSLYWYRQALGQGPEFLTYFNYEAQQDKSGLPNDRFSAERPEGSISTLTIQRTEQRDSAMYRCASSFGRYNEQFFGPGTRLTVL.

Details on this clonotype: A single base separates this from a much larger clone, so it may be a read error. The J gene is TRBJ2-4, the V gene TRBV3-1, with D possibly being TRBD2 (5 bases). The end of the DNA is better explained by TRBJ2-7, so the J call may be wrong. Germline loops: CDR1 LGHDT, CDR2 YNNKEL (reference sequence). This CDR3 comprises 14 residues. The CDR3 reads CASSPTLAAHEQYF. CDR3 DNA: TGTGCCAGCAGCCCGACCCTAGCAGCCCACGAGCAGTACTTC.

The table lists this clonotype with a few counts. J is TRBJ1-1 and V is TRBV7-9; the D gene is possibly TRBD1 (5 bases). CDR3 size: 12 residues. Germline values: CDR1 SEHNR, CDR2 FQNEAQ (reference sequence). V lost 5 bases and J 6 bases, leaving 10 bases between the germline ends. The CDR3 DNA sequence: TGTGCCAGCAGCCCAGGACAAGCTGAAGCTTTCTTT. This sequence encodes CASSPGQAEAFF.

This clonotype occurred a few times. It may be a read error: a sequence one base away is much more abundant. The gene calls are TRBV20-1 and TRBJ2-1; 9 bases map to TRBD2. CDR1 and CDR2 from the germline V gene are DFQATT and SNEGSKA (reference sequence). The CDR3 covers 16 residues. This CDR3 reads CSTNTGTSIAYSEQFF. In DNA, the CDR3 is TGCAGTACTAATACAGGGACTAGCATCGCCTACAGTGAGCAGTTCTTC.

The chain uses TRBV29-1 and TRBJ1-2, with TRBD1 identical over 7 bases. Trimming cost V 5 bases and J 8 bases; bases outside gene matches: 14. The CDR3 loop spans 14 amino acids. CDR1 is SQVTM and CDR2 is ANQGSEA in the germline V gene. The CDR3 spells CSVHGTVEEQGYTF. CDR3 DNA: TGCAGCGTTCATGGGACAGTCGAAGAGCAGGGCTACACCTTC.

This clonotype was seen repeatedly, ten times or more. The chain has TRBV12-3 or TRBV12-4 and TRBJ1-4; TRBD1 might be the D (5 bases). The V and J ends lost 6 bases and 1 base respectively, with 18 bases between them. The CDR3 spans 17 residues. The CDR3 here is CASRRGRGRRTNEKLFF. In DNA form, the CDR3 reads TGTGCCAGCAGACGGGGGAGGGGAAGGAGAACTAATGAAAAACTGTTTTTT.

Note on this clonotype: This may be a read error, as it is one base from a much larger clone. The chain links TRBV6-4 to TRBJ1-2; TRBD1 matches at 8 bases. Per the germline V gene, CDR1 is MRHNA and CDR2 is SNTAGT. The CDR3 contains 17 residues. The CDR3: CASSLSLDRGLNHGYTF. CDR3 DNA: TGTGCCAGCAGTCTCTCCCTTGACAGGGGACTTAACCATGGCTACACCTTC.

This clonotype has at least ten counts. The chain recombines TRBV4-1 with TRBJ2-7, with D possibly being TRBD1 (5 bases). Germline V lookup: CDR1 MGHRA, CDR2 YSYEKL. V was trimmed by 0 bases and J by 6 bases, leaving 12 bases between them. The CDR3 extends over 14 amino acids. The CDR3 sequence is CASSQDVQGGEQYF. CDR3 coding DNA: TGCGCCAGCAGCCAAGATGTCCAGGGCGGCGAGCAGTACTTC.

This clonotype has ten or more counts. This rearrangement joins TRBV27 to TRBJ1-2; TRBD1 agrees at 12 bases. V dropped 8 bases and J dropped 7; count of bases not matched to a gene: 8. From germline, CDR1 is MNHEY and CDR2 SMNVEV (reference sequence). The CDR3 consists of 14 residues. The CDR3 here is CASSRGQGAFGYTF. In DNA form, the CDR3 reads TGTGCCAGCTCCCGGGGACAGGGGGCCTTTGGCTACACCTTC.

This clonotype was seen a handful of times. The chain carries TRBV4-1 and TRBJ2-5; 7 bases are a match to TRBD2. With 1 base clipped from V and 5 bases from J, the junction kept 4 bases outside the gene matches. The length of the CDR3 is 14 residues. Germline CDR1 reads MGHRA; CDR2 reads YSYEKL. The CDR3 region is CASSQVQGGETQYF. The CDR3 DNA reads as TGCGCCAGCAGCCAAGTCCAGGGAGGGGAGACCCAGTACTTC.

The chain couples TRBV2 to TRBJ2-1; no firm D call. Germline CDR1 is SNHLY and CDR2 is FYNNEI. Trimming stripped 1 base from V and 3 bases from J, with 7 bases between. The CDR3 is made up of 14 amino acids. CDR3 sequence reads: CASSEGDYYNEQFF. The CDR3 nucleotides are TGTGCCAGCAGTGAAGGAGATTACTACAATGAGCAGTTCTTC. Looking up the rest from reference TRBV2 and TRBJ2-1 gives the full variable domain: EPEVTQTPSHQVTQMGQEVILRCVPISNHLYFYWYRQILGQKVEFLVSFYNNEISEKSEIFDDQFSVERPDGSNFTLKIRSTKLEDSAMYFCASSEGDYYNEQFFGPGTRLTVL.

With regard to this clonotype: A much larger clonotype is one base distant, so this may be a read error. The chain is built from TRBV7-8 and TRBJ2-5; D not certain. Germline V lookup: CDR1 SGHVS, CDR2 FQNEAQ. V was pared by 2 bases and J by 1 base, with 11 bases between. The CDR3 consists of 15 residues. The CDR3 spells CASSLPDRSQETQYF. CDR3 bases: TGTGCCAGCAGCTTACCGGACCGGTCCCAAGAGACCCAGTACTTC.

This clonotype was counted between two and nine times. In nucleotides, the CDR3 is TGTGCCAGCAGTCCGGGACGGCGTAATGAAAAACTGTTTTTT. Protein product: CASSPGRRNEKLFF. This chain uses TRBV28 with TRBJ1-4; tentative D call: TRBD1 (5 bases). In germline, CDR1 is MDHEN, CDR2 SYDVKM. CDR3 size: 14 residues. Trimming cost V 5 bases and J 4 bases, with 11 bases left between them.